This T cell receptor beta chain was documented in a study of shared clonotypes between healthy human individuals. Findings of the study overall: Estimated richness was generally greater in naive than memory subsets.

On this clone itself: As yet, its antigen is unknown.

Sequenced by immunoSEQ multiplex PCR; TCRdb stores in-frame clones only, minus some. Of under 600,000 clones in the sample, nearly 98% were seen once. Naive CD8 cells lacked CD45RO, underwent positive selection for CCR7 and left out terminally differentiated effector memory CD45RA+ cells. Germline V gives CDR1 MNHEY, CDR2 SVGAGI. V lost 5 bases, J lost 9 bases, and 14 bases lay in between. This CDR3 is 13 amino acids long. The genes are TRBV6-5 and TRBJ2-1, with a tentative D call TRBD1 (6 bases). The clonotype originates from a man aged 25 to 45 in good health. The sample comprised naive CD8+ T cells sorted from blood. The CDR3 here is CASSGTSRGEQFF. DNA for the CDR3: TGTGCCAGCAGTGGGACCAGCAGGGGTGAGCAGTTCTTC.